This section outlines one T cell receptor beta chain sequence together with its context. The antigen is not known. CDR3 length: 13 amino acids. V dropped 7 bases and J dropped 3; count of bases not matched to a gene: 5. Germline V lookup: CDR1 MNHNS, CDR2 SASEGT. This specimen belongs to a study of a mutant IDH1 vaccine in newly diagnosed glioma. Clones were read by immunoSEQ multiplex PCR, and TCRdb kept only the in-frame ones, dropping some. The sample shows about 29,000 clones, roughly 80% of them seen only once. Time point meaning: week 23, last vaccination. Topical imiquimod accompanied each vaccine dose, which consisted of 300 ug of mutant IDH1 20-mer peptide. Astrocytomas that were new, WHO grade 3 or 4, IDH1-mutant and ATRX-lost were present in the donors.

The rearrangement uses TRBV6-1 and TRBJ2-7, with TRBD1 matching over 8 bases. Sequenced here: PBMCs, sampled from a glioma patient whose treatment included an IDH1 peptide vaccine. The source of this sequence is a woman younger than 35 with glioma. As DNA, the CDR3 is TGTGCCAGCATGTACGGGACAGGCTACGAGCAGTACTTC. Protein product: CASMYGTGYEQYF.